A single T cell receptor beta chain is shown here with its context. This clone's antigen is unknown. Base quality data are lacking; no much larger clone is found one base away. The sample comes from a study of control samples from healthy donors and cancer patients (dated by TCRdb to the early 2020s). Preparation of the library involved the immunoSEQ multiplex PCR assay. This is the immuneACCESS table as TCRdb keeps it, with only in-frame sequences that have V and J called. A part of the clones is gone; compared with another copy, unresolved V genes explain less than half, and the rest is unexplained. The sample data list 150,000 or so clones, and 93% of these were observed just once. 4.5% to 6% of the sample comes from the top ten. The CDR3 goes from the cysteine to the phenylalanine over 13 residues. The read is trimmed to its CDR3 DNA, 39 bases read in frame from base 1. Reading the germline V gene (reference sequence) gives CDR1 MNHEY and CDR2 SMNVEV. The junction shows trimming of 7 bases on V and 0 bases on J, plus 9 bases between the germline ends.

Recombination connected TRBV27 to TRBJ1-1, with a weak D call of TRBD1 (5 bases match). Sequenced sample: blood. The receptor's source is a man between 18 and 35 years old in good health. The DNA is TGTGCCAGCAACGTGGGGGTGAACACTGAAGCTTTCTTT. It codes for CASNVGVNTEAFF.